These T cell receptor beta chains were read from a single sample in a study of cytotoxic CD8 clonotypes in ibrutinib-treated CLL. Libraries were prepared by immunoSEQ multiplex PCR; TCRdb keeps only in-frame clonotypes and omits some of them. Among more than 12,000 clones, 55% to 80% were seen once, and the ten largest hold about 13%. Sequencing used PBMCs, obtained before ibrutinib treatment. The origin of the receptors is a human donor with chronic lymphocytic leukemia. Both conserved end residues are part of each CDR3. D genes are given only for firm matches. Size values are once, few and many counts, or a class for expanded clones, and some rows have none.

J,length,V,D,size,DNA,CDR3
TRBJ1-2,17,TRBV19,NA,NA,TGTGCCAGTAGTGTCCTCGGCACCGCAAGGAAAGTTAGTGGCTACACCTTC,CASSVLGTARKVSGYTF
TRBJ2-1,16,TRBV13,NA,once,TGTGCCAGCAGCTTAGGGGGCTGGAGCTCCTACAATGAGCAGTTCTTC,CASSLGGWSSYNEQFF
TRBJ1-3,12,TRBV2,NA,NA,TGTGCCAGCGGTCAGGGTGGAAACACCATATATTTT,CASGQGGNTIYF
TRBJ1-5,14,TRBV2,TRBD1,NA,TGTGCCAGCAGCGAAAACAGGGGCAATGAGCCCCAGCATTTT,CASSENRGNEPQHF
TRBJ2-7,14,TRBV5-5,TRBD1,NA,TGTGCCAGCTCCCTGTTCGGGACAGGGTTCGAGCAGTACTTC,CASSLFGTGFEQYF
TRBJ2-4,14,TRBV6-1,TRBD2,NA,TGTGCCAGCTTTGCGGGGGGGCTTAAAAACATTCAGTACTTC,CASFAGGLKNIQYF
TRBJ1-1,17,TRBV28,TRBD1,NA,TGTGCCAGCAGCCCGCTGAGACAGGGGTCTAGTTGGACTGAAGCTTTCTTT,CASSPLRQGSSWTEAFF
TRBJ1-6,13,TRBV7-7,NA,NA,TGTGCCAGCAGCCGGGACGGAAATTCACCCCTCCACTTT,CASSRDGNSPLHF
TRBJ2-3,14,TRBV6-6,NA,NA,TGTGCCAGCTCAGTTGTTTCCACAACAGATACGCAGTATTTT,CASSVVSTTDTQYF
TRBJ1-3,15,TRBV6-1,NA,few,TGTGCCAGCGGGGAGCCGAAGTCATCAGGAAACACCATATATTTT,CASGEPKSSGNTIYF
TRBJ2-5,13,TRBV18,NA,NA,TGTGCCAGCTCCCCAACTAGGGGGGAGACCCAGTACTTC,CASSPTRGETQYF
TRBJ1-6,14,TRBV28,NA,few,TGTGCCAGCAGTTTCCTTGTCTCTAATTCACCCCTCCACTTT,CASSFLVSNSPLHF
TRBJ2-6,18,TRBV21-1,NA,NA,TGTGCCAGCAGGGGTGAGGGACAGGGGTGGTCTGGGGCCAACGTCCTGACTTTC,CASRGEGQGWSGANVLTF
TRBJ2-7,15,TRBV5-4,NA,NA,TGTGCCAGCAGCTTCGCAGGGCTTAGCTCCTACGAGCAGTACTTC,CASSFAGLSSYEQYF
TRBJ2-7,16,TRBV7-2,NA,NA,TGTGCCAGCAGCTTATTCCTGTCGGGAATAAACTACGAGCAGTACTTC,CASSLFLSGINYEQYF
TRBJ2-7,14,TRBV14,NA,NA,TGTGCCAGCAGCCCCAGCGTTCTCTCCTACGAGCAGTACTTC,CASSPSVLSYEQYF
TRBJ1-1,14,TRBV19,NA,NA,TGTGCCAGTAGTCTCAATCTCGCTAACACTGAAGCTTTCTTT,CASSLNLANTEAFF
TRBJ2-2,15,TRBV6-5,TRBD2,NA,TGTGCCAGCATGGCTAGCGGGAGAGTAGCCGGGGAGCTGTTTTTT,CASMASGRVAGELFF
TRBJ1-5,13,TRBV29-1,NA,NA,TGCAGCGTTGGGCCCAATATTAATCAGCCCCAGCATTTT,CSVGPNINQPQHF
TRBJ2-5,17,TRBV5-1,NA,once,TGCGCCAGCAGCCCCCCTCAGGGGTCCAGCGGCCAAGAGACCCAGTACTTC,CASSPPQGSSGQETQYF